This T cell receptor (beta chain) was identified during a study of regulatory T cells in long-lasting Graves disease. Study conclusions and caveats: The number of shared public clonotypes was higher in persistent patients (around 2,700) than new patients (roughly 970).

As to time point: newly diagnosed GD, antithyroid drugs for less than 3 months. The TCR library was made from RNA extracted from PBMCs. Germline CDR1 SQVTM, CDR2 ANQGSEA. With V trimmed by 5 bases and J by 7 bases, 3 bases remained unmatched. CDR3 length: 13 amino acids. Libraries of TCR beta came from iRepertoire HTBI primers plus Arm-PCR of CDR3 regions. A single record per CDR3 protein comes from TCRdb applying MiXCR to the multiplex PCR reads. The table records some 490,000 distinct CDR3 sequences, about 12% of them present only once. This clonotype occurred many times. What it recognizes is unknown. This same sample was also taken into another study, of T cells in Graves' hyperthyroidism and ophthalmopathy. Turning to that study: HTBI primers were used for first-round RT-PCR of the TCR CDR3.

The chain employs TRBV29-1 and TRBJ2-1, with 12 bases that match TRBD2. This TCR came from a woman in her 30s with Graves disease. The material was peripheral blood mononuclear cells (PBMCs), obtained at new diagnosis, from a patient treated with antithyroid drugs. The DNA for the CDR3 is TGCAGCGTTCCGACTAGCGGGAGTAATGAGCAGTTCTTC. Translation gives CSVPTSGSNEQFF.